This T cell receptor beta chain is drawn from a study of T cell clonality in common variable immunodeficiency. Study-level findings and limits: Repertoire-complication correlations in CVID were limited by patient heterogeneity. Shared TCRbeta clones were fewer between CVID subjects than controls. TCRbeta clonality was increased in CVID versus healthy controls.

The sample holds many counts of this clone. Its antigen is not identified. The CDR3 goes on 3 residues after the read ends, and that part is filled in from the germline J gene. Germline CDR1 is SNHLY and CDR2 is FYNNEI. The V gene end was trimmed by 8 bases and the J gene end by 2 bases; junction bases not matched to a gene: 7. This CDR3 is 14 amino acids long. Equal genomic DNA amounts from CVID and control samples were sequenced. Assay used: immunoSEQ multiplex PCR; TCRdb lists only in-frame clones, some missing. The sample shows around 32,000 clones, none of them appearing just once. The sample taken for sequencing was peripheral blood mononuclear cells. This clonotype originated in a person between 18 and 75 years old in good health. The J gene is TRBJ2-3, the V gene TRBV2; 7 bases fit TRBD2. The CDR3 sequence is CASLALAYTDTQYF. CDR3 DNA (partial): TGTGCCAGCTTGGCACTAGCGTACACAGATACG.